The next 7 T cell receptor beta chains were all read from a single sample in a study of T-cell memory formation after mild COVID-19. TCRdb fed the 5' RACE reads into MiXCR, producing one record per CDR3 protein. The table records some 120,000 distinct CDR3 sequences, about 17% of them present only once. The source material was PBMCs or a T cell subset sorted from them (not recorded which). These receptors came from a man younger than 30 who had mild COVID-19 (a few samples of this study predate the infection). Cell type and time point are not known.

This chain joins TRBV4-1 and TRBJ1-2; D is unclear. There are 19 residues in the CDR3. Germline V CDR1 and CDR2: MGHRA, YSYEKL. The V and J ends lost 1 base and 8 bases respectively, with 29 bases between them. The CDR3 here is CASSQVFPLFGNIGAGYTF. The CDR3 coding sequence is TGCGCCAGCAGCCAAGTCTTCCCTTTGTTCGGGAATATCGGTGCGGGCTACACCTTC.

This clonotype was seen only a few times. The rearrangement uses TRBV20-1 and TRBJ2-5; 8 bases agree with TRBD1. Unmatched junction bases numbered 5, after V lost 0 bases and J lost 5 bases. The germline CDR1 and CDR2 sequences are DFQATT and SNEGSKA (reference sequence). The CDR3 totals 14 residues. The chain's CDR3 is CSARDVTGDETQYF. The CDR3, as DNA: TGCAGTGCTAGAGATGTGACAGGGGACGAGACCCAGTACTTC.

The V gene is TRBV5-1, the J gene TRBJ2-2; D is perhaps TRBD2 (5 bases). In germline, CDR1 is SGHRS, CDR2 YFSETQ. This CDR3 contains 15 residues. V lost 0 bases and J 6 bases, leaving 12 bases between the germline ends. CDR3 amino acids: CASSLAMGAAGELFF. The CDR3 bases are TGCGCCAGCAGCTTGGCCATGGGAGCTGCCGGGGAGCTGTTTTTT.

J is TRBJ2-5 and V is TRBV6-2 or TRBV6-3, with D perhaps TRBD2 (6 bases). The CDR3 has 16 amino acids. The V and J ends lost 5 bases and 5 bases respectively, with 21 bases between them. Germline V lookup: CDR1 MNHEY, CDR2 SVGEGT. Here the CDR3 reads CASSLLRDSLGETQYF. DNA for the CDR3: TGTGCCAGCAGTCTACTCCGGGACTCCCTCGGCGAGACCCAGTACTTC.

V usage is TRBV4-3 and J usage is TRBJ2-3, with D possibly being TRBD1 (5 bases). The germline CDR1 and CDR2 sequences are LGHNA and YSLEER. The V end was cut by 4 bases, the J end by 0 bases, with 11 bases between. The CDR3 consists of 15 residues. The chain's CDR3 is CASSPRAQSTDTQYF. As DNA, the CDR3 is TGCGCCAGCAGCCCCAGGGCACAAAGCACAGATACGCAGTATTTT.

This clonotype was observed at least ten times. The V call is TRBV12-3 or TRBV12-4, the J call TRBJ1-6; unclear D gene. Trimming removed 3 bases from V and 7 bases from J, with 10 bases in between. The CDR3 loop spans 14 amino acids. The CDR3 is CASSFLNGNSPLHF. In DNA form, the CDR3 reads TGTGCCAGCAGTTTTTTAAATGGAAATTCACCCCTCCACTTT.

This chain links TRBV5-1 with TRBJ2-7; possible D gene TRBD1, 5 bases. The CDR3 loop spans 10 amino acids. Germline V gene data show CDR1 as SGHRS and CDR2 as YFSETQ. V dropped 8 bases and J dropped 7 bases, with 10 bases sitting between them. Written as DNA, the CDR3 is TGCGCCAGGGACAAAGGGGAGCAGTACGTC. Encoded protein: CARDKGEQYV.